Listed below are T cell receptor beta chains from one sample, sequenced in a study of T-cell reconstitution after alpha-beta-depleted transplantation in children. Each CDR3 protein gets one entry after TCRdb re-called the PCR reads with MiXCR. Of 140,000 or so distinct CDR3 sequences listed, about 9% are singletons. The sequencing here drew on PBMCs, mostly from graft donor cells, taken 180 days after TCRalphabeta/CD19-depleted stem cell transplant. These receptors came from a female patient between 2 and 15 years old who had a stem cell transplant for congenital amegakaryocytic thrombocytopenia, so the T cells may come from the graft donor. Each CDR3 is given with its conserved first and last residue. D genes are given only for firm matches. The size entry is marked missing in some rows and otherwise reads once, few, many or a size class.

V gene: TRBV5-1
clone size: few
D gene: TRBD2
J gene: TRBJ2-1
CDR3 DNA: TGCGCCAGCCAACTAGCGGGGGGGTACAATGAGCAGTTCTTC
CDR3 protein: CASQLAGGYNEQFF

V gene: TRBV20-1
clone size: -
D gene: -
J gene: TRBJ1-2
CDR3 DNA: TGCAGTGCTAGAGAAGTAAAGGTTTCCTATGGCTACACCTTC
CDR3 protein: CSAREVKVSYGYTF

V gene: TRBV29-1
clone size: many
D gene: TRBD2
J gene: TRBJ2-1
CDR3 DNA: TGCAGCGTTGAAAGGGACGGGAGGGCCAATGAGCAGTTCTTC
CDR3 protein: CSVERDGRANEQFF

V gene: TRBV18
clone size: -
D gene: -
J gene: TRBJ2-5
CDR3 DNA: TGTGCCAGCTCACCGATGGATGGGGTAGAGACCCAGTACTTC
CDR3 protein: CASSPMDGVETQYF

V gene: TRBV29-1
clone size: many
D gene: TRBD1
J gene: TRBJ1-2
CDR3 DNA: TGCAGCGTTGAAGCTTTGACAGGGGAAGACTATGGCTACACCTTC
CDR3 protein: CSVEALTGEDYGYTF

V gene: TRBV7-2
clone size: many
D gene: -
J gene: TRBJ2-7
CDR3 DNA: TGTGCCAGCAGCAAACACAGAACCTACGAGCAGTACTTC
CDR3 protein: CASSKHRTYEQYF

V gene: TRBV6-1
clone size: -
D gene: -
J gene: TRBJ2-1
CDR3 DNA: TGTGCCAGCAGTGAACTGGCCGGGAACCACAATGAGCAGTTCTTC
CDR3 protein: CASSELAGNHNEQFF

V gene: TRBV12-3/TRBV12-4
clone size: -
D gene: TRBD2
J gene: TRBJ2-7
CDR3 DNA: TGTGCCTGCAGTTTAGAGGTTTCGCTGGCTAGCGGGAGGGCCGAGCAGTACTTC
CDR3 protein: CACSLEVSLASGRAEQYF

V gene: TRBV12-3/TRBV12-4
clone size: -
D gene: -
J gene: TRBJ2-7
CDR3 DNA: TGTGCCAGCGGGGGGGGCCTCTACGAGCAGTACTTC
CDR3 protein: CASGGGLYEQYF

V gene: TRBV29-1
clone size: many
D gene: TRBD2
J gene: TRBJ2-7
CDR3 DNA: TGCAGCGCTGTGCCCCGGTTGACTAGCGGGAGGAGCGAGCAGTACTTC
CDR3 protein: CSAVPRLTSGRSEQYF

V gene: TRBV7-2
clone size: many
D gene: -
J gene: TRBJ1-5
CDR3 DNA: TGTGCCAGCAGCCTAGGAGTGCTTCAGCCCCAGCATTTT
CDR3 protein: CASSLGVLQPQHF

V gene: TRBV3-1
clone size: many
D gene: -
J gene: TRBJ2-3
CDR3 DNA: TGTGCCAGCAGCCCTTTAGCGCGGGATACGCAGTATTTT
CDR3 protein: CASSPLARDTQYF

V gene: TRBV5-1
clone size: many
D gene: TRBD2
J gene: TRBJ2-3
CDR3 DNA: TGCGCCAGCAGCTCGGGACTAGCAGCTACAGATACGCAGTATTTT
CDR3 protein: CASSSGLAATDTQYF

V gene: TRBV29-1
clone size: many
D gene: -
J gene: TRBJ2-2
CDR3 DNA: TGCAGCGTTGTATCTACGGGTAGCGGGGAGCTGTTTTTT
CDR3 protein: CSVVSTGSGELFF

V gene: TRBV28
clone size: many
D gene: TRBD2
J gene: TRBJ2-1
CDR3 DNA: TGTGCCAAGCAGTCGGCGGGAGGAGGCAATGAGCAGTTCTTC
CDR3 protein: CAKQSAGGGNEQFF

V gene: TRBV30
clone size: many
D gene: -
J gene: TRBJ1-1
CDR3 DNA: TGTGCCTGGAGCGTGAACACTGAAGCTTTCTTT
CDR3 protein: CAWSVNTEAFF

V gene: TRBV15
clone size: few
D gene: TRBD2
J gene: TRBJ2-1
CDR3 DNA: TGTGCCACCAGCAGTACTAGCGTACCCTCCTACAATGAGCAGTTCTTC
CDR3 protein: CATSSTSVPSYNEQFF

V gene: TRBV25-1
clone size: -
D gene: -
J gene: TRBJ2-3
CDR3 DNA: TGTGCCAGCAGTGAATCCGGGGTTAGCACAGATACGCAGTATTTT
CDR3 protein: CASSESGVSTDTQYF

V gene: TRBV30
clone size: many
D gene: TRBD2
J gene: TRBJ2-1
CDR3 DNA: TGTGCCTGGAGTGCAGAAGCGGGATACAATGAGCAGTTCTTC
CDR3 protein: CAWSAEAGYNEQFF

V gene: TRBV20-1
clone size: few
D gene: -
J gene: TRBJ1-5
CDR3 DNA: TGCAGTGCTAGAGATCCCACAGAGAATCAGCCCCAGCATTTT
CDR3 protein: CSARDPTENQPQHF

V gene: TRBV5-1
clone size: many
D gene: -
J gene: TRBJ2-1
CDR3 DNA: TGCGCCAGCAGCCCTACCGACAATGAGCAGTTCTTC
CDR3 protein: CASSPTDNEQFF

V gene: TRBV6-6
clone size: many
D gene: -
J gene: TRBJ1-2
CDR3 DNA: TGTGCCAGCAGTTTGGGTCTGAGCAGTGGCTACACCTTC
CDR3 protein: CASSLGLSSGYTF

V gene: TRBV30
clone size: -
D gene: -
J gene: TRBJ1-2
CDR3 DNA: TGTGCCTGGAGGCGTTTACCGGGCCAAAACTATGGCTACACCTTC
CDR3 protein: CAWRRLPGQNYGYTF

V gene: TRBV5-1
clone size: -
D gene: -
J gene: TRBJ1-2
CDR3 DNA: TGCGCCAGCAGGTTAGGGGTCCCGTCCAACTATGGCTACACCTTC
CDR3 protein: CASRLGVPSNYGYTF

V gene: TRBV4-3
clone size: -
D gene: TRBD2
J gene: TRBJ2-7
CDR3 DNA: TGCGCCAGCAGCCAAGAAAAGACTAGCGGGTGGTCGAGTGCCTACGAGCAGTACTTC
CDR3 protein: CASSQEKTSGWSSAYEQYF

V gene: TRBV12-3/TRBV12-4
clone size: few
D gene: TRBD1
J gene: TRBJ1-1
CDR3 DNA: TGTGCCAGCAGTCGATGGGACAGCACTGAAGCTTTCTTT
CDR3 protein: CASSRWDSTEAFF

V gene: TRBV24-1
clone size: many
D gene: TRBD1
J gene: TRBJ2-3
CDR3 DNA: TGTGCCACCAGGACAGGGGCGGCAGATACGCAGTATTTT
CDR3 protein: CATRTGAADTQYF

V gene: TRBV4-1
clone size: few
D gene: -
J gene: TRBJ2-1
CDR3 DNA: TGCGCCAGCAGCCAAGATACATACCTTAGGAGTCTGTTC
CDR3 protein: CASSQDTYLRSLF

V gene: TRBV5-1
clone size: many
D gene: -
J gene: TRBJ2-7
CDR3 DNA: TGCGCCAGCAGCTTGGGACGGAGTACCTACGAGCAGTACTTC
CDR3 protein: CASSLGRSTYEQYF

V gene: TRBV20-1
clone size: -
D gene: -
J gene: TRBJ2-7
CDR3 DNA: TGCAGTGCTCAAAAGTCGGGGGGCGTCTACGAGCAGTACTTC
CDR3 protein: CSAQKSGGVYEQYF

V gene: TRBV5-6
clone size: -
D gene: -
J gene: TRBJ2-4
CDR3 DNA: TGTGCCAGCAGCAAGGACGGATTGTTTATTCAGTACTTC
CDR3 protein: CASSKDGLFIQYF

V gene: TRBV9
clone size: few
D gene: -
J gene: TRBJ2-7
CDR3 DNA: TGTGCCAGCAGCGAGAACGGAGATCCCTACGAGCAGTACTTC
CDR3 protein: CASSENGDPYEQYF

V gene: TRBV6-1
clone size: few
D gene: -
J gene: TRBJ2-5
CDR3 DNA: TGTGCCAGCAGAACAGAGACCGTGCAAGAGACCCAGTACTTC
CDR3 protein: CASRTETVQETQYF

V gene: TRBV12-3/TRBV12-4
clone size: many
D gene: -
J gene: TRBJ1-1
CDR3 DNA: TGTGCCAGCACCCCCGGAGTTGCTGAAGCTTTCTTT
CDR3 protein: CASTPGVAEAFF

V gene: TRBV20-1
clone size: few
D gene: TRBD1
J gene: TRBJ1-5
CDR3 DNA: TGCAGTGCAGGACAGGGTATCGTGGGCAATCAGCCCCAGCATTTT
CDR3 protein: CSAGQGIVGNQPQHF

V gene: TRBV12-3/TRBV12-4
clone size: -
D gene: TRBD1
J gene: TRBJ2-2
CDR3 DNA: TGTGCCGGCAGGGGGACCGGGGAGCTGTTTTTT
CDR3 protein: CAGRGTGELFF